The following is a T cell receptor (beta chain) sequence with its context. The antigen is unknown. Quantitative molecular-barcoded 5'-RACE generated the TCR beta libraries. TCRdb reprocessed the 5' RACE reads via MiXCR and lists one record per CDR3 protein. The sample holds roughly 470,000 distinct CDR3 sequences, roughly 27% seen once. This sample was taken from a study of CD8 T cells in ankylosing spondylitis. Germline V gene lookup returns CDR1 MNHEY and CDR2 SVGEGT. V was pared by 8 bases and J by 7 bases, with 13 bases of the junction left unmatched. The CDR3 spans 16 residues. Study-wide points: Blood from ankylosing spondylitis patients appeared to carry a characteristic roughly eight-variant TCR beta motif. Matched ankylosing spondylitis synovial fluid reportedly showed significant enrichment of disease-linked clones.

This sequence was found in a male donor with ankylosing spondylitis. Material for sequencing was blood, either unsorted or a sorted T cell fraction (not recorded which). The V gene is TRBV6-2 or TRBV6-3, the J gene TRBJ2-1; TRBD2 matches 11 bases. CDR3 coding DNA: TGTGCCAGCCTTACCCGGCTAGCGGGAGGATGGAATGAGCAGTTCTTC. Translating gives CASLTRLAGGWNEQFF.